The clone carrying this T cell receptor (beta chain) has ten or more counts. The antigen is undetermined. Sequencing ends 3 residues short of the CDR3 end; the germline J gene provides the rest. The data were taken from a study of T cell clonality in common variable immunodeficiency. Overall study findings and caveats: Compared with controls, CVID subjects had fewer shared TCRbeta clones. Fewer deletions and N-nucleotide insertions were reportedly seen in common variable immunodeficiency TCR beta sequences. Patient heterogeneity in the CVID cohort limited correlations between repertoire features and clinical complications.

Using immunoSEQ multiplex PCR, the repertoire was profiled, and TCRdb retains in-frame clones only, with some absent. Recorded here are some 40,000 clones, with no singletons, and the ten leading clones hold approximately 3.6%. V was trimmed by 2 bases and J by 8 bases, leaving 10 bases between them. This CDR3 is 13 amino acids long. This sequence was found in a person aged 18 to 75 in good health. The V and J genes are TRBV12-3 or TRBV12-4 and TRBJ2-4; D uncertain. Sample: peripheral blood mononuclear cells. The CDR3 region is CASSLSEADIQYF. CDR3 bases read: TGTGCCAGCAGTTTATCTGAGGCGGACATT.